Listed below are T cell receptor beta chains from one sample, sequenced in a study of Tregs in tolerant kidney transplant recipients. The data were produced by immunoSEQ multiplex PCR, yet TCRdb's version contains in-frame clones alone and is incomplete. The sample lists about 60,000 clones; just under 95% were seen once. Material: CD8+ T cells from blood, obtained before the transplant. The receptors here all came from a human donor who received a combined kidney and bone marrow transplant. CDR3s include the opening cysteine and the closing phenylalanine or tryptophan.

CDR3,V
CASSGTSGPTQSTDTQYF,TRBV6-1
CASSIPGTDTQYF,TRBV19
CASKKDRGSVAFF,TRBV21-1
CASTIAGLDEQFF,TRBV19
CASSQGGMNTEAFF,TRBV4-1
CASSSLAGGPADEQYF,TRBV5-4
CASSIVVGRADEQFF,TRBV7-6
CASSLGGPTEAFF,TRBV7-9
CASSLWRGYEQYF,TRBV7-3
CASAGQGASPETDTQYF,TRBV28
CGTNGGPGTAEGYTF,TRBV7-9